The present entry profiles one T cell receptor (beta chain) with its context. There are a few counts of this clonotype. It has no known antigen specificity. No much larger clone exists at a distance of one base, and base qualities are not known. This sample was included in a study of blood T cells in healthy people across ages (dated by TCRdb to the mid-2010s). Study-wide context: In model experiments, template switching captured roughly one uniquely barcoded TCR beta cDNA molecule for every two T cells. The study measured age-related changes in TCR beta repertoire diversity using deep sequencing normalized with unique cDNA molecular identifiers. Four age groups were formed from the donors: young (average approximately 15 years), middle-aged (just under 40), aged (62) and long-lived (82). To avoid experimental bias, donors of different ages were spread randomly across the sequencing lanes. Two additional independent replicas of 1 million unique cDNA reads from the same blood draw were analyzed for two donors (one aged 18 to 29 and one aged 80 or older).

The donors were a few dozen Caucasian individuals from Russia, aged roughly 6 to 100 years, who were systemically healthy. Approximately 9 milliliters of peripheral blood were collected from each donor into EDTA-treated Vacutainer tubes. Ficoll-Paque density-gradient centrifugation was used to isolate PBMCs, with at least 7 million obtained per sample. Total RNA was extracted from PBMCs with Trizol reagent, with at least 5.5 micrograms obtained per sample. For every donor, flow cytometry on a PBMC aliquot measured the percentage of naive CD45RAhigh/CD27high T cells. What the research found in general, with its limitations: As age increased, observed TCR beta diversity per million T cells dropped in a roughly linear way, and a significant reduction was already evident by age roughly 40. Estimates of total diversity from one million sequenced T cells were regarded as lower bounds and underestimates. A strong correlation was found between observed TCR beta diversity and the percentage of naive T cells measured by flow cytometry. Compared with the aged group, more naive CD4+ T cells, fewer expanded clones and increased TCR diversity were shown by the long-lived group, suggesting age selection. Conclusive comparison of naive and antigen-experienced compartments was prevented by the profiling of bulk unsorted PBMCs. Because the CMV infection status of the donors was unknown, age-related changes in expanded clonotypes may potentially have been confounded.

Libraries were prepared through 5' RACE. A second PCR of roughly 6 to 11 cycles was run with a J-beta primer mix and a sample-barcoded 5' primer. A unique molecular identifier was introduced onto each TCR beta cDNA molecule by a template-switch 5' adaptor carrying 12 random nucleotides. At least 3 million CDR3-containing paired-end reads were obtained from each sample. The Mint cDNA synthesis kit, primed by a TRBC-specific oligonucleotide, was used to synthesize first-strand cDNA from all RNA. After uracil-DNA glycosylase treatment, a first 18-cycle PCR used universal primers M1SS and BC2_uni_R on all cDNA. Turning to the authors' computational methods: For normalization, 1 million high-quality reads, each with a distinct molecular identifier, were randomly selected from each sample. Instead of being binned into consensus sequences, reads with shared molecular identifiers were discarded. MiTCR, with a Q25 quality threshold and the strictest error-elimination algorithm, was used for CDR3 identification, clonotype clustering and error correction. A nonparametric unseen species model using Euler transformation provided a lower-bound estimate of total TCR beta diversity. TCRdb's own reprocessing of the public reads used fastp at Q25 and MiXCR and kept productive beta chains. CDR3 protein duplicates are merged, each entry listing the most common genes and DNA. It is TCRdb's table, rather than the study itself, that gives the V and J calls and clone size. This sample gives roughly 1.9 million distinct CDR3 sequences in total; roughly 43% of them show up just once. The ten most abundant clones make up 23% of the sample.

Sequencing used blood. This TCR was recovered from a human donor in good health.

The nucleotides read TGCAGTGTTACCGACCTCCTGGGTCGCGGGGCAGCTTTCTTT. This gives the protein CSVTDLLGRGAAFF. The chain couples TRBV29-1 to TRBJ1-1, with TRBD1 as a weak D call on 5 bases. There are 14 amino acids in the CDR3, from cysteine to phenylalanine inclusive. The sequence is cut down to CDR3 DNA, 42 bases in frame from base 1. The germline V gene gives CDR1 as SQVTM and CDR2 as ANQGSEA.